These 18 T cell receptor beta chains came from one sample sequenced in a study of T cell clonality in common variable immunodeficiency. Assay used: immunoSEQ multiplex PCR; TCRdb lists only in-frame clones, some missing. This repertoire lists roughly 58,000 clones without singletons; under 0.9% sits in the top ten. Sequenced: peripheral blood mononuclear cells. The receptors come from a person aged 18 to 75 in good health.

This clone was counted at least ten times. The read comes to an end 3 residues before the CDR3 does, leaving the germline J gene to fill in the end. This chain connects TRBV18 to TRBJ2-1, with 9 bases that match TRBD1. Germline V gene sequence: CDR1 KGHSH, CDR2 LQKENI. The CDR3 is 14 residues long. With 4 bases clipped from V and 6 bases from J, the junction kept 4 bases outside the gene matches. Incomplete CDR3 DNA: TGTGCCAGCTCACGGGACAGGGCGTCCAATGAG. Its translation is CASSRDRASNE. The CDR3 reads in full as CASSRDRASNEQFF.

This clone was detected ten times or more. Read coverage stops 3 residues before the CDR3 terminus; the germline J gene supplies the remainder. The same CDR3 arises from other DNA sequences in this sample as well. This sequence joins TRBV30 and TRBJ1-1; D uncertain. The CDR3 length is 13 residues. V was cut by 0 bases and J by 3 bases, with 8 bases left in between. Germline lookup yields CDR1 GTSNPN and CDR2 SVGIG (reference sequence). The CDR3 loop is CAWSVLRDTEAFF. Partial CDR3 DNA: TGTGCCTGGAGTGTACTACGGGACACTGAA.

This clone was recorded a few times. The read terminates 3 residues ahead of where the CDR3 ends, so the germline J gene completes it. This chain joins TRBV19 and TRBJ2-4; 7 nucleotides match TRBD1. Germline V gene sequence: CDR1 LNHDA, CDR2 SQIVND (reference sequence). This CDR3 comprises 15 residues. The CDR3: CASSIGGGSSSGQYF. The CDR3 bases that were read are TGTGCCAGTAGTATAGGAGGGGGCTCCTCCTCCGGT.

This clone was counted many times. The sequenced CDR3 bases are TGTGCCAGCTCACCGTCAGGGGAGGCTGAA. This translates into CASSPSGEAE. The complete CDR3 protein is CASSPSGEAEAFF. The chain joins TRBV18 to TRBJ1-1; TRBD1 might be the D (6 bases). Sequencing ends 3 residues short of the CDR3 end; the germline J gene provides the rest. Trimming cost V 3 bases and J 6 bases, with 11 bases left between them. Germline V gene data show CDR1 as KGHSH and CDR2 as LQKENI. There are 13 residues in the CDR3.

This clone was detected ten times or more. Read data end 3 residues before the CDR3 end; the end is taken from the germline J gene. The chain combines TRBV30 with TRBJ2-1; unclear D gene. V was pared by 2 bases and J by 3 bases, with 11 bases between. This CDR3 is built from 14 residues. The V gene's germline CDR1 is GTSNPN and CDR2 SVGIG (reference sequence). The chain's CDR3 is CAWSRYPDYNEQFF. CDR3 DNA, as far as it was read: TGTGCCTGGAGTCGGTACCCCGACTACAATGAG.

This clone was observed many times. The CDR3 is cut off 3 residues early in the read; its end comes from the germline J gene. J is TRBJ2-3 and V is TRBV5-6, with D maybe TRBD1 (5 bases). The CDR3 sequence is 15 residues long. The germline V gene has CDR1 SGHDT and CDR2 YYEEEE. The CDR3 here is CASSLYDSPQETQYF. The sequenced CDR3 bases are TGTGCCAGCAGCTTGTATGACAGCCCTCAAGAGACG.

This clone has at least ten counts. Read coverage stops 3 residues before the CDR3 terminus; the germline J gene supplies the remainder. This chain links TRBV30 with TRBJ2-7; 12 bases are a match to TRBD1. The germline V gene has CDR1 GTSNPN and CDR2 SVGIG (reference sequence). CDR3 length equals 15 residues. V trimming: 1 base; J trimming: 4 bases; junction bases outside the gene matches: 5. The CDR3 region is CAWSGGQGAQYEQYF. The CDR3 bases that were read are TGTGCCTGGAGTGGGGGACAGGGGGCACAATACGAG.

This clone was seen repeatedly, ten times or more. The read terminates 3 residues before the CDR3 end, so the remaining end is supplied by the germline J gene. J is TRBJ2-5 and V is TRBV6-2 or TRBV6-3; the D is unclear. This CDR3 is built from 12 residues. Trimming stripped 2 bases from V and 6 bases from J, with 7 bases between. The germline V gene has CDR1 MNHEY and CDR2 SVGEGT. The sequenced part of the CDR3 DNA is TGTGCCAGCAGTTACCCCCCTAAGACC. The encoded protein is CASSYPPKT. The CDR3 in full is CASSYPPKTQYF.

This clone was observed many times. The read gets to within 3 residues of the CDR3 end, and the germline J gene fills in the rest. V and J are TRBV19 and TRBJ1-2; D perhaps matches TRBD1 (5 bases). CDR3 length: 14 amino acids. Germline V gene lookup returns CDR1 LNHDA and CDR2 SQIVND (reference sequence). V lost 6 bases and J lost 5, with 16 bases in between. The CDR3 DNA, read in part, is TGTGCCAGTAGGTCATACGGGGGACTATATGGC. It translates to CASRSYGGLYG. The full CDR3 sequence reads CASRSYGGLYGYTF.

This clone was observed many times. From the germline J gene comes the end of the CDR3, since the read stops 3 residues before it. The chain couples TRBV5-1 to TRBJ1-1; the D gene is possibly TRBD1 (6 bases). CDR1 and CDR2 from the germline V gene are SGHRS and YFSETQ. The CDR3 sequence is 13 residues long. Trimming removed 3 bases at V and 1 base at J, with 7 bases between. CDR3 DNA, as far as it was read: TGCGCCAGCAGCTACAGGGCGAACACTGAA. Amino acids: CASSYRANTE. The CDR3 in its entirety is CASSYRANTEAFF.

Points on this clone: Read sequence stops 3 residues before the CDR3 end, and the germline J gene provides the missing end. This chain links TRBV30 with TRBJ1-2; D is possibly TRBD1 (5 bases). The CDR3 runs 14 residues. In germline, CDR1 is GTSNPN, CDR2 SVGIG (reference sequence). CDR3 in amino acids: CAWSWTSGAYDYTF. CDR3 bases read: TGTGCCTGGAGTTGGACTAGCGGGGCCTACGAC.

This clone was seen many times. The read gets to within 3 residues of the CDR3 end, and the germline J gene fills in the rest. V usage is TRBV19 and J usage is TRBJ2-3; the D gene is possibly TRBD2 (6 bases). This CDR3 has 16 amino acids. V dropped 0 bases and J dropped 5 bases, with 15 bases sitting between them. The germline V gene encodes CDR1 LNHDA and CDR2 SQIVND (reference sequence). The CDR3 DNA, read in part, is TGTGCCAGTAGTATAGATACTTCGGGGGTGGGAGATACG. Encoded protein: CASSIDTSGVGDT. The full CDR3 protein is CASSIDTSGVGDTQYF.

On this clone: Coverage ceases 3 residues before the CDR3 finishes, and the germline J gene fills in the end. This chain connects TRBV18 to TRBJ1-2, with D tentatively TRBD1 (5 bases). V was pared by 3 bases and J by 1 base, with 18 bases between. Germline CDR1 and CDR2: KGHSH and LQKENI. There are 17 residues in the CDR3. Here the CDR3 reads CASSPSIILTVNYGYTF. The part of the CDR3 DNA that was read is TGTGCCAGCTCACCCTCCATTATCTTGACAGTTAACTATGGC.

Many counts were recorded for this clone. The read halts 3 residues ahead of the CDR3 end, with the missing end drawn from the germline J gene. Other DNA sequences from this sample encode an identical CDR3 as well. The rearrangement links TRBV5-1 to TRBJ1-1; D is possibly TRBD1 (6 bases). CDR3 length: 14 residues. V was clipped by 1 base and J by 0 bases, with 7 bases between them. Germline CDR1 and CDR2: SGHRS and YFSETQ. This chain's CDR3 is CASSLTGLNTEAFF. The DNA read from the CDR3 is TGCGCCAGCAGCTTGACAGGGTTGAACACTGAA. Looking up the rest from reference TRBV5-1 and TRBJ1-1 gives the full variable domain: KAGVTQTPRYLIKTRGQQVTLSCSPISGHRSVSWYQQTPGQGLQFLFEYFSETQRNKGNFPGRFSGRQFSNSRSEMNVSTLELGDSALYLCASSLTGLNTEAFFGQGTRLTVV.

About this clone: The sequence runs out 3 residues before the end of the CDR3; the remainder is reconstructed from the germline J gene. V is TRBV19 and J is TRBJ2-2, with TRBD1 matching 7 bases. The CDR3 length is 12 residues. Germline CDR1 is LNHDA and CDR2 is SQIVND (reference sequence). CDR3 sequence reads: CAAGTVNSPLFF. CDR3 DNA (partial): TGTGCCGCCGGGACAGTCAATTCACCG.

This clone was seen repeatedly, ten times or more. The read gets to within 3 residues of the CDR3 end, and the germline J gene fills in the rest. The chain uses TRBV18 and TRBJ2-1, with D maybe TRBD1 (5 bases). This CDR3 has 13 amino acids. The ends were cut back, 4 bases at V and 8 bases at J, with 12 bases in the middle. Germline CDR1 KGHSH, CDR2 LQKENI. The sequenced part of the CDR3 DNA is TGTGCCAGCTCACGGGGCCGTGGGGATGAG. This encodes CASSRGRGDE. The full CDR3 protein is CASSRGRGDEQFF. The full variable domain, with the rest looked up from reference TRBV18 and TRBJ2-1, is NAGVMQNPRHLVRRRGQEARLRCSPMKGHSHVYWYRQLPEEGLKFMVYLQKENIIDESGMPKERFSAEFPKEGPSILRIQQVVRGDSAAYFCASSRGRGDEQFFGPGTRLTVL.

This clone appeared many times. The CDR3 extends 3 residues past the end of the read, so its final part is completed from the germline J gene. V and J are TRBV5-1 and TRBJ1-2, with 7 nucleotides matching TRBD1. After removal of 5 bases from V and 5 bases from J, the junction contained 6 bases not matched to a gene. The CDR3 runs 13 residues. CDR1 is SGHRS, CDR2 YFSETQ, per germline. The CDR3 bases that were read are TGCGCCAGCAGGACTGACAGGGAGTATGGC. It yields the protein CASRTDREYG. The whole CDR3 reads CASRTDREYGYTF.

This clone was picked up many times. The read ends 3 residues early relative to the CDR3; the germline J gene fills the gap. The chain recombines TRBV5-4 with TRBJ1-2, with 7 bases matching TRBD1. The CDR3 has 14 amino acids. The germline gives CDR1 SGHNT, CDR2 YYREEE (reference sequence). Unmatched junction bases numbered 3, after V lost 3 bases and J lost 1 base. The CDR3 protein is CASSSDRINYGYTF. The CDR3 DNA, read in part, is TGTGCCAGCAGCTCGGACAGGATTAACTATGGC.